The 29 T cell receptor beta chains below were found in one sample sequenced in a study of graft-versus-host responses after intestinal transplantation. Using immunoSEQ multiplex PCR, the repertoire was profiled, and TCRdb retains in-frame clones only, with some absent. The sample has approximately 74,000 clones; approximately 90% are singletons. This specimen consisted of PBMCs, obtained 98 days after intestinal transplantation. These receptors originate from a human patient who received an intestinal transplant, so some T cells may come from the graft donor.

This sequence joins TRBV4-1 and TRBJ1-1; 7 bases align to TRBD1. This CDR3 comprises 15 residues. J gave up 3 bases and V 5 bases, and 9 bases lay outside the gene matches. Germline V gene lookup returns CDR1 MGHRA and CDR2 YSYEKL. CDR3 in amino acids: CASSSTDDRDTEAFF. In DNA form, the CDR3 reads TGCGCCAGCAGCTCCACGGATGACAGGGACACTGAAGCTTTCTTT.

Here the CDR3 DNA reads TGTGCCAGCAGCCCCCCTCGAGGACAGAACACTGAAGCTTTCTTT. It encodes CASSPPRGQNTEAFF. This chain uses TRBV7-8 with TRBJ1-1; weak D call: TRBD1 (5 bases). CDR1 and CDR2 from the germline V gene are SGHVS and FQNEAQ. V lost 5 bases to trimming and J lost 1 base, with 14 bases between them. There are 15 residues in the CDR3.

V is TRBV20-1 and J is TRBJ2-1; D not certain. Germline assignment: CDR1 DFQATT and CDR2 SNEGSKA (reference sequence). Trimming pared 6 bases from V and 7 bases from J, leaving 10 bases between. CDR3 length equals 11 residues. The CDR3 spells CSAIDVNEQFF. The CDR3 bases are TGCAGTGCCATCGACGTAAATGAGCAGTTCTTC.

The chain uses TRBV5-4 and TRBJ2-1; the match to TRBD1 covers 7 bases. There are 15 residues in the CDR3. From germline, CDR1 is SGHNT and CDR2 YYREEE (reference sequence). Trimming cost V 2 bases and J 5 bases; bases outside gene matches: 7. CDR3 nucleotides: TGTGCCAGCAGCTTTAGACAGGGTAAGGACAATGAGCAGTTCTTC. Amino acid sequence: CASSFRQGKDNEQFF.

The chain recombines TRBV6-1 with TRBJ2-1, with 7 nucleotides matching TRBD1. Germline-derived CDR1 and CDR2 are MNHNS and SASEGT. This CDR3 spans 14 amino acids. The J segment lost 4 bases and the V segment lost 5 bases, leaving 5 bases of the junction unmatched. The CDR3 coding sequence is TGTGCCAGCAGTTTTGGACAGGTATACAATGAGCAGTTCTTC. Its translation is CASSFGQVYNEQFF.

The chain combines TRBV12-5 with TRBJ2-3; tentatively, D is TRBD2 (6 bases). This CDR3 region has 17 residues. Germline V lookup: CDR1 LGHNT, CDR2 FRNRAP. V gave up 5 bases and J gave up 2 bases, with 20 bases separating them. The DNA of the CDR3 is TGTGCTAGTGGTCCCGTGAACGGGAGAGACTACACAGATACGCAGTATTTT. This gives the protein CASGPVNGRDYTDTQYF.

This chain uses TRBV28 with TRBJ2-5; 7 bases agree with TRBD2. The CDR3 has 14 residues. CDR1 is MDHEN and CDR2 is SYDVKM in the germline V gene. V was pared by 3 bases and J by 6 bases, with 7 bases of the junction left unmatched. The CDR3 bases are TGTGCCAGCAGTTTCCGGGCTAGCGGAAAGACCCAGTACTTC. This translates into CASSFRASGKTQYF.

This chain connects TRBV4-1 to TRBJ2-7; 7 bases are shared with TRBD1. CDR1 MGHRA and CDR2 YSYEKL come from the germline V gene. J lost 3 bases, V lost 0 bases, and 8 bases had no gene match. There are 16 residues in the CDR3. CDR3 in DNA: TGCGCCAGCAGCCAAGATAGAACAGGGGAGTACTACGAGCAGTACTTC. It specifies CASSQDRTGEYYEQYF.

The rearrangement joins TRBV4-2 to TRBJ2-5; 13 positions agree with TRBD2. This CDR3 region has 18 residues. Germline CDR1 and CDR2: LGHNA and YNFKEQ. V dropped 3 bases and J dropped 5; count of bases not matched to a gene: 12. CDR3 nucleotide sequence: TGTGCCAGCAGCCAGCAAGGCAGGACTAGCGGGAGAGGGGAGACCCAGTACTTC. Its translation: CASSQQGRTSGRGETQYF.

The chain couples TRBV30 to TRBJ1-5, with 7 bases fitting TRBD1. The J segment lost 2 bases and the V segment lost 6 bases, leaving 4 bases of the junction unmatched. The CDR3 has 13 residues. CDR1 is GTSNPN and CDR2 is SVGIG in the germline V gene (reference sequence). CDR3 DNA: TGTGCCTGCTCTACAGGGGGCAATCAGCCCCAGCATTTT. Residues: CACSTGGNQPQHF.

Written as DNA, the CDR3 is TGCGCCAGCAGCCAAGACAGGGTCCGCACTGAAGCTTTCTTT. Translating it yields CASSQDRVRTEAFF. V usage is TRBV4-1 and J usage is TRBJ1-1; D is possibly TRBD1 (5 bases). Germline V gene lookup returns CDR1 MGHRA and CDR2 YSYEKL. The ends were cut back, 0 bases at V and 4 bases at J, with 9 bases in the middle. This CDR3 has 14 amino acids.

This clone appeared once. V gene TRBV28 combines with J gene TRBJ1-1, with D perhaps TRBD1 (6 bases). The germline V gene has CDR1 MDHEN and CDR2 SYDVKM. This CDR3 region has 14 residues. V was pared by 1 base and J by 5 bases, with 11 bases between. The CDR3 DNA sequence: TGTGCCAGCAGTTTATCGCAGGGGATAACTGAAGCTTTCTTT. The encoded protein is CASSLSQGITEAFF.

The chain links TRBV11-2 to TRBJ2-7, with D perhaps matching TRBD1 or TRBD2 (5 bases each). CDR1 and CDR2 from the germline V gene are SGHAT and FQNNGV. The CDR3 sequence is 16 residues long. V gave up 8 bases and J gave up 2 bases, with 22 bases separating them. The CDR3 spells CASERQSGTVPYEQYF. DNA for the CDR3: TGTGCCAGCGAAAGGCAATCCGGGACCGTCCCCTACGAGCAGTACTTC.

This chain connects TRBV5-1 to TRBJ2-1; 13 bases are a match to TRBD2. Per the germline V gene, CDR1 is SGHRS and CDR2 is YFSETQ. The junction had 21 bases not matched to a gene; V was cut back by 3 bases and J by 9 bases. The CDR3 spans 20 residues. Here the CDR3 reads CASSSPPDKLTSGGFGEQFF. The CDR3 DNA follows: TGCGCCAGCAGCTCTCCGCCGGACAAATTGACTAGCGGGGGGTTTGGTGAGCAGTTCTTC.

This chain connects TRBV6-5 to TRBJ2-1; a possible D gene is TRBD1 (6 bases). With 2 bases removed from V and 5 bases from J, the gap between germline ends came to 16 bases. The CDR3 has 16 amino acids. The germline gives CDR1 MNHEY, CDR2 SVGAGI. The CDR3 sequence is CASSYNSAGENNEQFF. The CDR3 DNA is TGTGCCAGCAGTTACAATAGCGCAGGGGAGAACAATGAGCAGTTCTTC.

V is TRBV10-3 and J is TRBJ2-1; 9 bases align to TRBD1. CDR1 and CDR2 from the germline V gene are ENHRY and SYGVKD. This CDR3 is built from 15 residues. With V trimmed by 7 bases and J by 8 bases, 12 bases remained unmatched. CDR3 sequence (DNA): TGTGCCATCACCTCCCGGGGGACAGGGTTCTATGAGCAGTTCTTC. It yields the protein CAITSRGTGFYEQFF.

The chain links TRBV7-3 to TRBJ2-5; possible D gene TRBD2, 5 bases. The CDR3 has 15 amino acids. The germline gives CDR1 SGHTA, CDR2 FQGTGA. The V and J ends lost 2 bases and 5 bases respectively, with 15 bases between them. CDR3 in amino acids: CASSLASGSMETQYF. CDR3 bases: TGTGCCAGCAGCTTAGCGTCGGGGAGTATGGAGACCCAGTACTTC.

This chain joins TRBV6-4 and TRBJ1-5; the D gene is possibly TRBD1 (5 bases). The CDR3 has 14 amino acids. The germline V gene has CDR1 MRHNA and CDR2 SNTAGT. The V end was cut by 7 bases, the J end by 7 bases, with 17 bases between. The CDR3 DNA is TGTGCCAGCATCGCTGGGGGAGGAAAGCAGCCCCAGCATTTT. Its protein product is CASIAGGGKQPQHF.

The V and J genes are TRBV23-1 and TRBJ1-4, with D maybe TRBD1 (5 bases). TRBV23-1 is an ORF, and what it does is uncertain. The CDR3 totals 16 residues. V was shortened by 0 bases and J by 8 bases, with 16 bases between the two germline ends. CDR3 bases: TGCGCCAGCAGTCAATCGGGGCCGCAAGGCGCGGAAAAACTGTTTTTT. It translates to CASSQSGPQGAEKLFF.

The genes are TRBV7-3 and TRBJ1-1; D is undetermined. Trimming removed 3 bases from V and 8 bases from J, with 10 bases in between. Germline V gene lookup returns CDR1 SGHTA and CDR2 FQGTGA. The CDR3 spans 12 residues. The CDR3 is CASSFFGSEAFF. CDR3 bases: TGTGCCAGCAGCTTCTTTGGCAGCGAAGCTTTCTTT.

The CDR3 reads CASSLARNNEQFF. In DNA, the CDR3 is TGTGCCAGCAGTTTGGCGCGGAACAATGAGCAGTTCTTC. V gene TRBV28 combines with J gene TRBJ2-1, with no clear D. Between the trimmed V and J ends, which lost 3 bases and 5 bases, there was a span of 8 bases. The CDR3 loop spans 13 amino acids. Per the germline V gene, CDR1 is MDHEN and CDR2 is SYDVKM.

The genes are TRBV6-5 and TRBJ2-2, with TRBD1 matching over 8 bases. Germline CDR1 reads MNHEY; CDR2 reads SVGAGI. The CDR3 spans 15 residues. With V trimmed by 2 bases and J by 5 bases, 4 bases remained unmatched. The CDR3 region has the DNA TGTGCCAGCAGTTACCCAGGGGGCGGAACCGGGGAGCTGTTTTTT. Amino acids: CASSYPGGGTGELFF.

J is TRBJ2-7 and V is TRBV5-5, with D unresolved. The germline CDR1 and CDR2 sequences are SGHKS and YYEKEE (reference sequence). The germline V and J ends were trimmed by 0 bases and 3 bases, with 13 bases remaining between them. The CDR3 covers 15 residues. CDR3 loop: CASSLAPGTGYEQYF. Written as DNA, the CDR3 is TGTGCCAGCAGCTTGGCCCCAGGTACTGGCTACGAGCAGTACTTC. Drawing the rest from reference TRBV5-5 and TRBJ2-7, the complete variable domain is DAGVTQSPTHLIKTRGQQVTLRCSPISGHKSVSWYQQVLGQGPQFIFQYYEKEERGRGNFPDRFSARQFPNYSSELNVNALLLGDSALYLCASSLAPGTGYEQYFGPGTRLTVT.

The V and J genes are TRBV5-1 and TRBJ2-1; TRBD2 agrees at 13 bases. This CDR3 is built from 16 residues. The V segment lost 5 bases and the J segment 3 bases; nucleotides outside the gene matches: 5. Per the germline V gene, CDR1 is SGHRS and CDR2 is YFSETQ. The CDR3 region has the DNA TGCGCCAGCAGGAGGACTAGCGGGAGTGGCTACAATGAGCAGTTCTTC. Amino acid sequence: CASRRTSGSGYNEQFF.

In its sample, this clone was seen a few times. The rearrangement uses TRBV14 and TRBJ2-2, with D uncertain. The CDR3 covers 14 residues. Germline V gene lookup returns CDR1 SGHDN and CDR2 FVKESK. The V end lost 0 bases, the J end lost 6 bases, and 8 bases lay between the germline ends. In nucleotides, the CDR3 is TGTGCCAGCAGCCAAGATCGAGGCGCCGGGGAGCTGTTTTTT. Amino acids: CASSQDRGAGELFF.

This rearrangement joins TRBV7-2 to TRBJ2-7; TRBD2 aligns across 10 bases. CDR1 SGHTA and CDR2 FQGNSA come from the germline V gene. The trim removed 1 base at V and 3 bases at J, leaving 15 bases unmatched. The CDR3 consists of 19 residues. The CDR3, as DNA: TGTGCCAGCAGCTTAGGTCCCGCTAGCGGGAGTGAAGCGCTCTACGAGCAGTACTTC. It encodes CASSLGPASGSEALYEQYF.

This chain joins TRBV27 and TRBJ2-1, with 10 bases fitting TRBD1. The CDR3 is 16 amino acids. With 3 bases clipped from V and 7 bases from J, the junction kept 9 bases outside the gene matches. Germline V gives CDR1 MNHEY, CDR2 SMNVEV (reference sequence). CDR3: CASSLMRTGGGNEQFF. The CDR3 coding sequence is TGTGCCAGCAGTTTGATGAGGACAGGGGGTGGGAATGAGCAGTTCTTC.

The chain joins TRBV4-1 to TRBJ2-3, with a tentative D call TRBD2 (5 bases). V lost 1 base to trimming and J lost 1 base, with 12 bases between them. CDR3 length equals 16 residues. Per germline, CDR1 MGHRA and CDR2 YSYEKL. The CDR3 DNA sequence: TGCGCCAGCAGCCAAGTCGAACAACTAGGCACAGATACGCAGTATTTT. Translated, it gives CASSQVEQLGTDTQYF.

The J gene is TRBJ2-2, the V gene TRBV6-4; D gene unclear. The CDR3 loop spans 13 amino acids. The V end was cut by 0 bases, the J end by 4 bases, with 3 bases between. CDR1 is MRHNA and CDR2 is SNTAGT in the germline V gene. The CDR3 DNA is TGTGCCAGCAGTGACTCTAGCACCGGGGAGCTGTTTTTT. Encoded protein: CASSDSSTGELFF.